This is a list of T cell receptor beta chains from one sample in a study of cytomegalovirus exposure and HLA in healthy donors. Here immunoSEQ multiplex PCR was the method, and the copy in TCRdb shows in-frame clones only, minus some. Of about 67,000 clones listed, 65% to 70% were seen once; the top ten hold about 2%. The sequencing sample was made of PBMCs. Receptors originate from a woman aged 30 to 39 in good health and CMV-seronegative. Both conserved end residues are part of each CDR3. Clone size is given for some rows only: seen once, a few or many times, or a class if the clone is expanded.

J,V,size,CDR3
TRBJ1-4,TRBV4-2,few,CASSQVGQGSNEKLFF
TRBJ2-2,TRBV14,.,CPRGTANTGELFF
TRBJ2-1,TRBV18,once,CASSPQSGGPYNYNEQFF
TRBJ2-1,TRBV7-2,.,CASSLSLSGLAGNEQFF
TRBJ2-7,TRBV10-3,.,CAISKQDSYEQYF
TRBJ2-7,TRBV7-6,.,CASSPRTGGTYEQYF
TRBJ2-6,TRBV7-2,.,CASSVDSSGANVLTF
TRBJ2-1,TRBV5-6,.,CASSLGLVASLF
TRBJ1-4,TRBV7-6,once,CASSLDARAPPLEKLFF
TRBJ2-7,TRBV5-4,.,CASSSKTTASSYEQYF
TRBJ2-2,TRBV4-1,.,CASSLRSVGTGELFF
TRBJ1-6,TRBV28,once,CASSFRGLYNSPLHF
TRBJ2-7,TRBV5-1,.,CASSLEGVSSYEQYF
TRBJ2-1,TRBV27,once,CASSAAGQVSPEFF
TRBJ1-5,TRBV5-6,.,CASSPGGNRPQHF
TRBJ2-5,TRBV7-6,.,CASSSGTGGTQYF
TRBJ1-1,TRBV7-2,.,CASSPRGTEAFF
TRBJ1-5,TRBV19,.,CASSIPTGGYQPQHF
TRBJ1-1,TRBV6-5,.,CASSYLFDSPNTEAFF
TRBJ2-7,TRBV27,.,CASSPMDRVYEQYF
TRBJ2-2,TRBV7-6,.,CASSSQTSGGAGELFF
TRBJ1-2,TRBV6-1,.,CASTGSRTNYGYTF
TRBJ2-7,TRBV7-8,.,CASSFSGGSYEQYF
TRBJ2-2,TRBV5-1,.,CASSHSSSGGNTGELFF
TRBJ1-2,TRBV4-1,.,CASSQEVTGIYGYTF
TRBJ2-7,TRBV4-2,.,CASSQDNRENYEQYF
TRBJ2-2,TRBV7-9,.,CASSPRGSGWPGELFF
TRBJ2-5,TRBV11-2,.,CASSLRFSGGMETQYF
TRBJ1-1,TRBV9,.,CASSVAVNTEAFF
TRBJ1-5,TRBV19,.,CASSRFGSNQPQHF
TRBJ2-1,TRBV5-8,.,CASSTGTDLRAYNEQFF
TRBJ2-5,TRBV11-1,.,CASSFRGSEAQYF
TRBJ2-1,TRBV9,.,CASSGDSEQFF
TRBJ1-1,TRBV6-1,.,CASSLTGYTEAFF
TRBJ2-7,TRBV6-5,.,CASSYARRSSFGEQYF
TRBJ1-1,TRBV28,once,CASSSTTGGGRAFF
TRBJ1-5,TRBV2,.,CASTPDSSNQPQHF
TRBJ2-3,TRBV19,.,CASSLTSGGWADTQYF
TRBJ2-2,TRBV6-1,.,CASSDRQGANTGELFF
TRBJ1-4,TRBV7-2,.,CASSADRVGEKLFF
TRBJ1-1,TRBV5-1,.,CASSPGQANTEAFF
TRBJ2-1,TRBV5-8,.,CASRTRLAGGRSEQFF
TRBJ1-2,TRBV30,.,CAWIRGGIDYGYTF
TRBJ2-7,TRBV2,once,CASSEAPQPGYEQYF
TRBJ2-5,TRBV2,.,CASSAGTGGLETQYF
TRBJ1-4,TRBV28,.,CASRGTGHNEKLFF
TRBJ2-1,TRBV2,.,CASSRMRGGMDEQFF
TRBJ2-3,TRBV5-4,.,CASSPGTSGGGTQYF
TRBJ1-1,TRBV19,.,CASSMIRGSGTEAFF
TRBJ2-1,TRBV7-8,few,CASSSAGEQFF
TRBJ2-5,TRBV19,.,CASSILGAVHETQYF
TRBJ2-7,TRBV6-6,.,CASSYQGAAYEQYF
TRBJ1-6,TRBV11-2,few,CASSLVGVRSGGSPLHF
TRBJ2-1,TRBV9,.,CASSVAGAHNEQFF
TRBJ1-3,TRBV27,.,CASSPPVTDSGNTIYF
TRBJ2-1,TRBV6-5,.,CASSYTHQNEQFF
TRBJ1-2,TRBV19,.,CASRSDRPTTQVGYTF